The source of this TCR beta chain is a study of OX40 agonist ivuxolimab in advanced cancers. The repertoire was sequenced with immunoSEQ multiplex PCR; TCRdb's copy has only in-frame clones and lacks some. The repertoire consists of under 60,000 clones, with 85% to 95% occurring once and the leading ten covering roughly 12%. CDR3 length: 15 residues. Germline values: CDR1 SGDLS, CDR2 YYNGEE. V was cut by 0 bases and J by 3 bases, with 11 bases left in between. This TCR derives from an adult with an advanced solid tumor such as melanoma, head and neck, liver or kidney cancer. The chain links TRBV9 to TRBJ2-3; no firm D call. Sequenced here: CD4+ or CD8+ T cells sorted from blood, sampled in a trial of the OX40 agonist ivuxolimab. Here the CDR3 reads CASSVVAAPTDTQYF. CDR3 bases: TGTGCCAGCAGCGTAGTGGCAGCCCCTACAGATACGCAGTATTTT.